This T cell receptor (beta chain) was found in a study of response to subunit inactivated influenza vaccine. Using its own MiXCR run on the RT-PCR reads, TCRdb lists one record per CDR3 protein. The data contain approximately 500,000 distinct CDR3 sequences, roughly 15% of them singletons. The CDR3 contains 16 residues. Germline V lookup: CDR1 MNHEY, CDR2 SMNVEV (reference sequence). V shed 7 bases, J shed 3 bases, and the junction held 12 bases outside the gene matches. Sequencing used PBMCs from blood, obtained about 11 days after vaccination. V usage is TRBV27 and J usage is TRBJ2-7, with 10 positions matching TRBD2. The clonotype comes from a man aged 45-65 years who received an inactivated influenza vaccine. CDR3 sequence (DNA): TGTGCCAGCATCCCTGTAGCGGGAGGCCACGACTACGAGCAGTACTTC. It encodes CASIPVAGGHDYEQYF.